These 24 T cell receptor beta chains originate from one sample sequenced in a study of shared clonotypes between healthy human individuals. TCRdb's table, derived via immunoSEQ multiplex PCR, lists solely in-frame clones and lacks some. This sample has some 630,000 clones, with approximately 96% found just once. CD45RO-negative cells were positively selected for CCR7, leaving out terminally differentiated effector memory CD45RA+ cells. Sequenced input: naive CD8+ T cells sorted from blood. The receptors were gathered from a woman aged 25 to 39 in good health.

The chain joins TRBV19 to TRBJ2-3; the D gene is possibly TRBD1 (6 bases). Germline V CDR1 and CDR2: LNHDA, SQIVND (reference sequence). Trimming stripped 3 bases from V and 0 bases from J, with 16 bases between. The CDR3 loop spans 17 amino acids. The CDR3, as DNA: TGTGCCAGTAGTATCTATGCTTGGCAGGGGAGCACAGATACGCAGTATTTT. Encoded protein: CASSIYAWQGSTDTQYF.

The V call is TRBV27, the J call TRBJ2-4, with D tentatively TRBD1 (6 bases). The CDR3 is 15 residues long. Germline V gives CDR1 MNHEY, CDR2 SMNVEV (reference sequence). Trimming left V 1 base short and J 3 bases short, with 10 bases between. The CDR3 sequence is CASSLLAGDKNIQYF. CDR3 bases: TGTGCCAGCAGTTTATTAGCAGGGGACAAAAACATTCAGTACTTC.

The chain combines TRBV27 with TRBJ2-1; D may correspond to TRBD1 or TRBD2 (5 bases each). The CDR3 length is 15 residues. From germline, CDR1 is MNHEY and CDR2 SMNVEV (reference sequence). V was clipped by 2 bases and J by 7 bases, with 15 bases between them. For the CDR3, the DNA is TGTGCCAGCAGTTTAGGGGCTAGTGGGACGAATGAGCAGTTCTTC. Translating it yields CASSLGASGTNEQFF.

The chain joins TRBV6-6 to TRBJ1-5; 7 bases are a match to TRBD1. The CDR3 loop spans 15 amino acids. The V gene end was trimmed by 3 bases and the J gene end by 8 bases; junction bases not matched to a gene: 10. Germline CDR1 reads MNHNY; CDR2 reads SVGAGI (reference sequence). CDR3 coding DNA: TGTGCCAGCAGTTATCACGACAGGGCCTTGGAGCCCCAGCATTTT. This encodes CASSYHDRALEPQHF.

The chain joins TRBV28 to TRBJ1-3; D gene ambiguous. The V end was cut by 1 base, the J end by 0 bases, with 13 bases between. Germline CDR1 reads MDHEN; CDR2 reads SYDVKM. This CDR3 is built from 17 residues. DNA of the CDR3: TGTGCCAGCAGTTTATATGTGCCGGTCCTCTCTGGAAACACCATATATTTT. Its protein product is CASSLYVPVLSGNTIYF.

Turning to this clone: Different DNA sequences within this sample yield the same CDR3. The V call is TRBV9, the J call TRBJ2-1, with 7 nucleotides matching TRBD2. Germline CDR1 is SGDLS and CDR2 is YYNGEE. J gave up 2 bases and V 0 bases, and 2 bases lay outside the gene matches. The CDR3 is 15 residues long. The CDR3 bases are TGTGCCAGCAGCGTAGCGGGGGGTCCCTACAATGAGCAGTTCTTC. The encoded protein is CASSVAGGPYNEQFF.

V usage is TRBV6-5 and J usage is TRBJ2-5, with 13 bases lining up with TRBD2. The germline gives CDR1 MNHEY, CDR2 SVGAGI. V lost 8 bases to trimming and J lost 2 bases; unmatched junction nucleotides: 5. The CDR3 consists of 15 residues. Here the CDR3 DNA reads TGTGCCAGCGGGACTAGCGGGAACATGCAAGAGACCCAGTACTTC. Translation gives CASGTSGNMQETQYF.

V gene TRBV6-5 combines with J gene TRBJ1-2; unclear D gene. Per germline, CDR1 MNHEY and CDR2 SVGAGI. V was cut by 4 bases and J by 0 bases, with 12 bases left in between. This CDR3 is built from 15 residues. The CDR3 sequence: CASSSVRTANYGYTF. In DNA form, the CDR3 reads TGTGCCAGCAGTTCTGTTCGAACAGCTAACTATGGCTACACCTTC.

V usage is TRBV6-5 and J usage is TRBJ1-1, with D unclear. The CDR3 sequence is 14 residues long. V dropped 4 bases and J dropped 3 bases, with 12 bases sitting between them. The germline V gene has CDR1 MNHEY and CDR2 SVGAGI. Written as DNA, the CDR3 is TGTGCCAGCAGTTTCCGTATAGGACACACTGAAGCTTTCTTT. Its translation is CASSFRIGHTEAFF.

The chain combines TRBV7-9 with TRBJ2-1; D call uncertain. Germline V gives CDR1 SEHNR, CDR2 FQNEAQ (reference sequence). Trimming stripped 5 bases from V and 2 bases from J, with 13 bases between. CDR3 size: 15 residues. CDR3: CASSLPFGAYNEQFF. As DNA, the CDR3 is TGTGCCAGCAGCCTACCCTTTGGGGCCTACAATGAGCAGTTCTTC.

This chain connects TRBV30 to TRBJ2-2, with 11 bases matching TRBD2. Germline V CDR1 and CDR2: GTSNPN, SVGIG (reference sequence). The CDR3 runs 16 residues. The V gene end was trimmed by 5 bases and the J gene end by 4 bases; junction bases not matched to a gene: 9. DNA of the CDR3: TGTGCCTGGGAAGGATGGGGGACTAGCGGCACCGGGGAGCTGTTTTTT. It codes for CAWEGWGTSGTGELFF.

The V call is TRBV27, the J call TRBJ2-7, with 7 bases identical to TRBD2. CDR3 length: 16 amino acids. V lost 2 bases and J lost 6; bases outside the gene matches: 13. Looked up from germline, CDR1 is MNHEY and CDR2 is SMNVEV (reference sequence). CDR3 DNA: TGTGCCAGCAGTTTAATGGCGGGAGAAGCTGCGGGCGAGCAGTACTTC. The encoded protein is CASSLMAGEAAGEQYF.

The chain has TRBV27 and TRBJ1-5; 7 nucleotides agree with TRBD1. The V and J ends lost 8 bases and 2 bases, in that order; junction bases with no gene match: 6. The CDR3 is 14 residues long. CDR1 and CDR2 (germline): MNHEY, SMNVEV (reference sequence). The CDR3 coding sequence is TGTGCCAGCCAGCAAGGGGGCGGCAATCAGCCCCAGCATTTT. It translates to CASQQGGGNQPQHF.

This chain links TRBV7-8 with TRBJ2-1; 9 positions agree with TRBD2. This CDR3 is built from 19 residues. V dropped 2 bases and J dropped 0; count of bases not matched to a gene: 11. CDR1 is SGHVS, CDR2 FQNEAQ, per germline. CDR3 region: CASSLRMGLAGSSYNEQFF. The CDR3 nucleotides read TGTGCCAGCAGCTTAAGAATGGGGCTAGCGGGGAGCTCCTACAATGAGCAGTTCTTC.

V is TRBV7-8 and J is TRBJ1-1, with D possibly being TRBD1 (5 bases). V was cut by 4 bases and J by 0 bases, with 12 bases left in between. This CDR3 contains 15 residues. Germline V lookup: CDR1 SGHVS, CDR2 FQNEAQ. The CDR3 sequence is CASSSRQTMNTEAFF. The CDR3 DNA is TGTGCCAGCAGCTCTAGACAGACCATGAACACTGAAGCTTTCTTT.

The rearrangement links TRBV7-9 to TRBJ1-5; D not resolved. Trimming cost V 5 bases and J 7 bases, with 9 bases left between them. Germline lookup yields CDR1 SEHNR and CDR2 FQNEAQ (reference sequence). This CDR3 contains 12 residues. This CDR3 is CASSQPGQPQHF. In nucleotides, the CDR3 is TGTGCCAGCAGCCAGCCGGGGCAGCCCCAGCATTTT.

The chain employs TRBV10-2 and TRBJ2-1, with TRBD2 matching 11 bases. Per the germline V gene, CDR1 is WSHSY and CDR2 is SAAADI. J gave up 4 bases and V 4 bases, and 3 bases lay outside the gene matches. The CDR3 consists of 15 residues. CDR3 nucleotides: TGCGCCAGCAGTGTGGGACTAGCGGCATACAATGAGCAGTTCTTC. Translated: CASSVGLAAYNEQFF.

This clone was detected only once. This sample includes further DNA sequences coding for the same CDR3. V is TRBV7-2 and J is TRBJ1-5; D unclear. The germline V gene encodes CDR1 SGHTA and CDR2 FQGNSA. The CDR3 spans 15 residues. V dropped 5 bases and J dropped 3 bases, with 14 bases sitting between them. CDR3 protein: CASSLGGQFNQPQHF. CDR3 DNA: TGTGCCAGCAGCCTGGGTGGGCAATTCAATCAGCCCCAGCATTTT.

The CDR3 DNA sequence: TGTGCCAGCAGTTGGGACAGGGGGGCTTCCTACGAGCAGTACTTC. Protein: CASSWDRGASYEQYF. V gene TRBV6-5 combines with J gene TRBJ2-7, with 11 positions matching TRBD1. Trimming removed 4 bases from V and 1 base from J; junction bases left unmatched: 3. The CDR3 is 15 residues long. In germline, CDR1 is MNHEY, CDR2 SVGAGI.

The chain links TRBV27 to TRBJ2-7, with 8 bases that match TRBD2. Unmatched junction bases numbered 9, after V lost 5 bases and J lost 6 bases. The CDR3 extends over 14 amino acids. CDR1 and CDR2 from the germline V gene are MNHEY and SMNVEV (reference sequence). DNA of the CDR3: TGTGCCAGCAGTATAAGGACTAGCAAACGCGAGCAGTACTTC. It yields the protein CASSIRTSKREQYF.

The chain combines TRBV5-4 with TRBJ2-7; D perhaps matches TRBD2 (6 bases). CDR3 length: 14 amino acids. The V end lost 3 bases, the J end lost 6 bases, and 16 bases lay between the germline ends. Looked up from germline, CDR1 is SGHNT and CDR2 is YYREEE (reference sequence). The chain's CDR3 is CASSWGTPYSEQYF. In nucleotides, the CDR3 is TGTGCCAGCAGCTGGGGGACTCCGTACTCCGAGCAGTACTTC.

V is TRBV28 and J is TRBJ1-2; D uncertain. Trimming shortened V by 2 bases and J by 8 bases, and 6 bases separated the two germline ends. Germline CDR1 is MDHEN and CDR2 is SYDVKM. This CDR3 contains 11 residues. Here the CDR3 DNA reads TGTGCCAGCAGTTTAGCCAGCGGCTACACCTTC. Residues: CASSLASGYTF.

This chain links TRBV28 with TRBJ2-5, with 9 positions matching TRBD2. Germline V lookup: CDR1 MDHEN, CDR2 SYDVKM. CDR3 length: 13 residues. Germline trimming cut 8 bases from V and 1 base from J; bases unmatched to any gene: 2. CDR3 nucleotides: TGTGCCAGCGGCGGGAGGGGCCAAGAGACCCAGTACTTC. As protein: CASGGRGQETQYF.

The rearrangement links TRBV28 to TRBJ1-1; a weak D match, TRBD1 (5 bases). The V gene's germline CDR1 is MDHEN and CDR2 SYDVKM. The CDR3 has 15 residues. The V end lost 2 bases, the J end lost 3 bases, and 13 bases lay between the germline ends. CDR3 loop: CASSLLQGGYTEAFF. The CDR3 DNA reads TGTGCCAGCAGTTTACTCCAGGGAGGGTACACTGAAGCTTTCTTT.